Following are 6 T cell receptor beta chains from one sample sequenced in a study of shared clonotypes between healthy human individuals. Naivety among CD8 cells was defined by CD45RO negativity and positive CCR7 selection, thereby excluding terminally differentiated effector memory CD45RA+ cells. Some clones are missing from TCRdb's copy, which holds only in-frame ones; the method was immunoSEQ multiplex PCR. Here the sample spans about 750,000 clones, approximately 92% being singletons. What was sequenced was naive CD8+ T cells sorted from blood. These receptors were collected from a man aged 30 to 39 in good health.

The CDR3 loop reads CASRAGTGTVGELFF. The CDR3 bases are TGTGCCAGCAGAGCCGGGACAGGGACCGTCGGGGAGCTGTTTTTT. The chain recombines TRBV6-6 with TRBJ2-2; TRBD1 matches at 9 bases. In germline, CDR1 is MNHNY, CDR2 SVGAGI (reference sequence). J gave up 7 bases and V 6 bases, and 9 bases lay outside the gene matches. The CDR3 covers 15 residues.

CDR3 coding DNA: TGCGCCAGCGATCTACCTAGCTCTTCCGGGGAGCTGTTTTTT. Protein: CASDLPSSSGELFF. The chain joins TRBV5-1 to TRBJ2-2, with D maybe TRBD2 (5 bases). The CDR3 sequence is 14 residues long. Trimming cost V 7 bases and J 6 bases, with 16 bases left between them. Germline assignment: CDR1 SGHRS and CDR2 YFSETQ.

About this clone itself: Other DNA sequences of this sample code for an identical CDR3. The CDR3 loop reads CASSLTGNEQFF. The CDR3 bases are TGTGCCAGCAGCTTAACCGGAAATGAGCAGTTCTTC. The gene calls are TRBV7-9 and TRBJ2-1; D gene uncertain. This CDR3 spans 12 amino acids. Germline assignment: CDR1 SEHNR and CDR2 FQNEAQ (reference sequence). V lost 2 bases, J lost 7 bases, and 6 bases lay in between.

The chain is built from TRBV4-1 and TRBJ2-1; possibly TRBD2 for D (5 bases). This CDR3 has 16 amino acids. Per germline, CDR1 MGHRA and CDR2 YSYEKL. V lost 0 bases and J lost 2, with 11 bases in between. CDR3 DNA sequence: TGCGCCAGCAGCCAAGAAGCGGTTCGTACCTACAATGAGCAGTTCTTC. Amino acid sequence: CASSQEAVRTYNEQFF.

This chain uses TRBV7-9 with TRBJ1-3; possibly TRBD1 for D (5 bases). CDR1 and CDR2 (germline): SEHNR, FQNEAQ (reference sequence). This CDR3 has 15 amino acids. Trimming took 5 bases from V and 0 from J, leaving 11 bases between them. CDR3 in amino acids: CASSHPTVSGNTIYF. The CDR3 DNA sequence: TGTGCCAGCAGCCACCCGACAGTCTCTGGAAACACCATATATTTT.

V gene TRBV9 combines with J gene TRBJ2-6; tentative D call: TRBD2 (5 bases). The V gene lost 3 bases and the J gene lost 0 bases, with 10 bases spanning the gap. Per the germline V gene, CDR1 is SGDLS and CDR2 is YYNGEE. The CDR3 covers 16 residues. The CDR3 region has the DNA TGTGCCAGCAGCGGCGGGTTCAGCTCTGGGGCCAACGTCCTGACTTTC. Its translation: CASSGGFSSGANVLTF. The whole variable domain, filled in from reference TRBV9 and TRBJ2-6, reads DSGVTQTPKHLITATGQRVTLRCSPRSGDLSVYWYQQSLDQGLQFLIQYYNGEERAKGNILERFSAQQFPDLHSELNLSSLELGDSALYFCASSGGFSSGANVLTFGAGSRLTVL.